This entry lists 27 T cell receptor beta chains sequenced from one sample in a study of blood T cell repertoires in COVID-19. The protocol was immunoSEQ multiplex PCR, while the TCRdb copy is restricted to in-frame clones and leaves out a portion. The sample has 450,000 to 500,000 clones; approximately 83% are singletons. Sequencing input: peripheral blood. The receptors come from a human donor in a cohort sampled during active COVID-19.

The chain is built from TRBV7-2 and TRBJ2-1; TRBD2 aligns across 10 bases. Germline V CDR1 and CDR2: SGHTA, FQGNSA. With V trimmed by 5 bases and J by 4 bases, 5 bases remained unmatched. The CDR3 extends over 15 amino acids. DNA of the CDR3: TGTGCCAGCAGCCCGGGACTAGCGTTTTACAATGAGCAGTTCTTC. Encoded protein: CASSPGLAFYNEQFF.

This chain connects TRBV2 to TRBJ2-3, with 7 bases aligning to TRBD2. CDR1 is SNHLY and CDR2 is FYNNEI in the germline V gene. The CDR3 extends over 14 amino acids. V trimming: 9 bases; J trimming: 0 bases; junction bases outside the gene matches: 6. The CDR3 sequence: CARGTTLSTDTQYF. CDR3 DNA: TGTGCCAGGGGGACTACCCTTAGCACAGATACGCAGTATTTT.

The V and J genes are TRBV28 and TRBJ2-3, with 7 bases that match TRBD1. V was clipped by 7 bases and J by 3 bases; unmatched bases: 7. The germline V gene encodes CDR1 MDHEN and CDR2 SYDVKM. The length of the CDR3 is 14 residues. CDR3 bases: TGTGCCAGCAAACTGACAGGGATAACAGATACGCAGTATTTT. It codes for CASKLTGITDTQYF.

This chain uses TRBV7-9 with TRBJ2-3; 9 bases line up with TRBD2. Germline V gives CDR1 SEHNR, CDR2 FQNEAQ (reference sequence). The CDR3 covers 15 residues. Losses at the gene ends were 5 bases for V and 2 bases for J; bases not matched to a gene: 5. CDR3 region: CASSAWTSATDTQYF. The CDR3 DNA sequence: TGTGCCAGCAGCGCCTGGACTAGCGCCACAGATACGCAGTATTTT.

The chain couples TRBV3-1 (or the pseudogene TRBV3-2) to TRBJ1-3, with a weak D call TRBD1 (5 bases). The ends were cut back, 3 bases at V and 2 bases at J, with 17 bases in the middle. Germline assignment: CDR1 LGHDT and CDR2 YNNKEL (reference sequence). The CDR3 is 17 amino acids. The CDR3 loop is CASSHRQQALAGNTIYF. In nucleotides, the CDR3 is TGTGCCAGCAGCCATAGGCAACAGGCCCTCGCTGGAAACACCATATATTTT.

This clone was detected once. The chain employs TRBV4-1 and TRBJ1-1; TRBD1 is a possible D gene (6 bases). This CDR3 is built from 18 residues. Germline V gene lookup returns CDR1 MGHRA and CDR2 YSYEKL. The V end lost 0 bases, the J end lost 7 bases, and 24 bases lay between the germline ends. CDR3 nucleotides: TGCGCCAGCAGCCAAGATGGGTGGCAGGGGCGTCGATATGGTGAAGCTTTCTTT. It is translated as CASSQDGWQGRRYGEAFF.

The chain links TRBV20-1 to TRBJ2-5; 7 bases line up with TRBD2. The CDR3 is 14 residues long. Per the germline V gene, CDR1 is DFQATT and CDR2 is SNEGSKA (reference sequence). J gave up 5 bases and V 3 bases, and 9 bases lay outside the gene matches. Here the CDR3 reads CSASASGKRETQYF. CDR3 coding DNA: TGCAGTGCTAGTGCCAGCGGGAAGAGGGAGACCCAGTACTTC.

The V call is TRBV28, the J call TRBJ1-6, with 8 bases that match TRBD1. After removal of 5 bases from V and 7 bases from J, the junction contained 4 bases not matched to a gene. Germline values: CDR1 MDHEN, CDR2 SYDVKM. The CDR3 runs to 14 residues. The DNA for the CDR3 is TGTGCCAGCAGTGGGGACAGGTCGAATTCACCCCTCCACTTT. It is translated as CASSGDRSNSPLHF.

The chain couples TRBV12-5 to TRBJ1-1; a possible D gene is TRBD1 (5 bases). Looked up from germline, CDR1 is LGHNT and CDR2 is FRNRAP. The CDR3 sequence is 16 residues long. V lost 5 bases and J 4 bases, leaving 20 bases between the germline ends. In DNA form, the CDR3 reads TGTGCTAGTGGTCTTTCGTACGGGGGAAGTCGCACTGAAGCTTTCTTT. Its translation is CASGLSYGGSRTEAFF.

This chain uses TRBV27 with TRBJ2-7; 10 nucleotides match TRBD2. V was clipped by 2 bases and J by 4 bases; unmatched bases: 8. The CDR3 is 16 residues long. Germline CDR1 MNHEY, CDR2 SMNVEV (reference sequence). The CDR3 region has the DNA TGTGCCAGCAGTTTAAAGCGTACTAGCGGGACTTACGAGCAGTACTTC. Its protein is CASSLKRTSGTYEQYF.

DNA of the CDR3: TGTGCCAGCAGTCAGCGGGGGAACCCTGTCGATGAGCAGTTCTTC. It yields the protein CASSQRGNPVDEQFF. The chain recombines TRBV6-5 with TRBJ2-1; 8 positions agree with TRBD2. With 5 bases clipped from V and 8 bases from J, the junction kept 11 bases outside the gene matches. Germline V lookup: CDR1 MNHEY, CDR2 SVGAGI. The length of the CDR3 is 15 residues.

This chain uses TRBV19 with TRBJ1-5, with a tentative D call TRBD1 (6 bases). V shed 3 bases and J shed 0 bases, with 18 bases lying between them. Germline V gene sequence: CDR1 LNHDA, CDR2 SQIVND (reference sequence). CDR3 length equals 18 residues. The CDR3 nucleotides read TGTGCCAGTAGTATTCGGGGCAGGGGCTGGGATAGCAATCAGCCCCAGCATTTT. It encodes CASSIRGRGWDSNQPQHF. Filled out from reference TRBV19 and TRBJ1-5, the complete variable domain reads DGGITQSPKYLFRKEGQNVTLSCEQNLNHDAMYWYRQDPGQGLRLIYYSQIVNDFQKGDIAEGYSVSREKKESFPLTVTSAQKNPTAFYLCASSIRGRGWDSNQPQHFGDGTRLSIL.

In its sample, this clone was seen once. This sequence joins TRBV5-1 and TRBJ2-4, with unresolved D. Germline V lookup: CDR1 SGHRS, CDR2 YFSETQ. With 0 bases removed from V and 8 bases from J, the gap between germline ends came to 9 bases. This CDR3 contains 13 residues. Here the CDR3 DNA reads TGCGCCAGCAGCTTGGACGGCGCGGACATTCAGTACTTC. This codes for CASSLDGADIQYF. Full variable domain (missing parts from reference TRBV5-1 and TRBJ2-4): KAGVTQTPRYLIKTRGQQVTLSCSPISGHRSVSWYQQTPGQGLQFLFEYFSETQRNKGNFPGRFSGRQFSNSRSEMNVSTLELGDSALYLCASSLDGADIQYFGAGTRLSVL.

This sequence joins TRBV7-3 and TRBJ2-3; a weak D match, TRBD1 (5 bases). Deletions cut 0 bases from V and 7 bases from J, with 11 bases between. Looked up from germline, CDR1 is SGHTA and CDR2 is FQGTGA. This CDR3 comprises 14 residues. CDR3 sequence: CASSLTGLQNTQYF. For the CDR3, the DNA is TGTGCCAGCAGCTTAACGGGGCTGCAAAATACGCAGTATTTT. Based on the CDR3 plus reference TRBV7-3 and TRBJ2-3, the full variable domain is GAGVSQTPSNKVTEKGKYVELRCDPISGHTALYWYRQSLGQGPEFLIYFQGTGAADDSGLPNDRFFAVRPEGSVSTLKIQRTERGDSAVYLCASSLTGLQNTQYFGPGTRLTVL.

V is TRBV9 and J is TRBJ1-1; D gene uncertain. CDR3 length: 14 residues. The germline V gene has CDR1 SGDLS and CDR2 YYNGEE. V shed 0 bases and J shed 1 base, with 7 bases lying between them. CDR3 loop: CASSVASRNTEAFF. The CDR3 DNA sequence: TGTGCCAGCAGCGTAGCTAGCCGGAACACTGAAGCTTTCTTT.

The chain is built from TRBV27 and TRBJ2-1; weak D call: TRBD1 (6 bases). The germline V and J ends were trimmed by 3 bases and 9 bases, with 12 bases remaining between them. The CDR3 is made up of 13 amino acids. CDR1 is MNHEY, CDR2 SMNVEV, per germline (reference sequence). This CDR3 is CASSFYRDREQFF. CDR3 sequence (DNA): TGTGCCAGCAGTTTCTACAGGGATCGTGAGCAGTTCTTC.

The chain couples TRBV10-3 to TRBJ1-2; possibly TRBD1 for D (5 bases). Deletions cut 4 bases from V and 2 bases from J, with 14 bases between. The germline V gene has CDR1 ENHRY and CDR2 SYGVKD. The CDR3 runs to 15 residues. CDR3 sequence: CAISGLSGGNYGYTF. For the CDR3, the DNA is TGTGCCATCAGTGGCCTTAGCGGGGGGAACTATGGCTACACCTTC.

As concerns this clone: The sample holds other DNA sequences that translate to the same CDR3. V and J are TRBV5-6 and TRBJ1-5, with D tentatively TRBD1 (6 bases). Looked up from germline, CDR1 is SGHDT and CDR2 is YYEEEE. The CDR3 spans 13 residues. The V gene lost 3 bases and the J gene lost 7 bases, with 11 bases spanning the gap. The CDR3: CASSSGGGQPQHF. DNA of the CDR3: TGTGCCAGCAGCTCGGGGGGCGGGCAGCCCCAGCATTTT.

This clone was picked up one time. The chain recombines TRBV6-5 with TRBJ2-5; TRBD2 matches at 13 bases. CDR3 length: 16 residues. Germline assignment: CDR1 MNHEY and CDR2 SVGAGI. The V segment lost 4 bases and the J segment 4 bases; nucleotides outside the gene matches: 6. In DNA, the CDR3 is TGTGCCAGCAGTTGGGGGGGACTAGCGGGGTTAGAGACCCAGTACTTC. This encodes CASSWGGLAGLETQYF.

The chain has TRBV7-3 and TRBJ2-1, with 13 bases aligning to TRBD2. Germline CDR1 and CDR2: SGHTA and FQGTGA. V lost 2 bases, J lost 7 bases, and 5 bases stayed unmatched. This CDR3 region has 16 residues. The CDR3 region has the DNA TGTGCCAGCAGCTTAGCCGGGACTAGCGGGATGAATGAGCAGTTCTTC. Encoded protein: CASSLAGTSGMNEQFF.

The chain joins TRBV11-3 to TRBJ2-3; 11 bases fit TRBD2. CDR1 SGHNT and CDR2 YENEEA come from the germline V gene. CDR3 length equals 17 residues. V trimming: 2 bases; J trimming: 2 bases; junction bases outside the gene matches: 6. The CDR3 DNA follows: TGTGCCAGCAGCTTAAGGGATAGCGGGAGGGCCACAGATACGCAGTATTTT. Residues: CASSLRDSGRATDTQYF.

The chain employs TRBV19 and TRBJ1-2, with 9 bases aligning to TRBD1. The CDR3 is made up of 13 amino acids. V gave up 8 bases and J gave up 7 bases; unmatched junction bases: 8. The V gene's germline CDR1 is LNHDA and CDR2 SQIVND (reference sequence). The CDR3 sequence: CASRQGVVGGYTF. The CDR3 coding sequence is TGTGCCAGTCGACAGGGGGTCGTGGGTGGCTACACCTTC.

V usage is TRBV30 and J usage is TRBJ1-2, with TRBD1 matching over 8 bases. V dropped 2 bases and J dropped 4; count of bases not matched to a gene: 6. In germline, CDR1 is GTSNPN, CDR2 SVGIG (reference sequence). The CDR3 runs 14 residues. The CDR3: CAWSRTGRPYGYTF. As DNA, the CDR3 is TGTGCCTGGAGTCGGACAGGGAGGCCCTATGGCTACACCTTC.

The chain has TRBV11-2 and TRBJ1-3; D not resolved. V was clipped by 6 bases and J by 0 bases, with 15 bases between them. The germline V gene encodes CDR1 SGHAT and CDR2 FQNNGV. The CDR3 is 16 residues long. The CDR3 nucleotides are TGTGCCAGCAGTCCTCCCAGGACTGTCTCTGGAAACACCATATATTTT. This gives the protein CASSPPRTVSGNTIYF.

The chain is built from TRBV2 and TRBJ2-2; TRBD2 matches 12 bases. The CDR3 spans 16 residues. The V gene end was trimmed by 6 bases and the J gene end by 4 bases; junction bases not matched to a gene: 6. In germline, CDR1 is SNHLY, CDR2 FYNNEI. CDR3 in DNA: TGTGCCAGCAGCGCAATACTAGCGGGAGGCACCGGGGAGCTGTTTTTT. It translates to CASSAILAGGTGELFF. The variable domain in full, with the rest retrieved from reference TRBV2 and TRBJ2-2, is EPEVTQTPSHQVTQMGQEVILRCVPISNHLYFYWYRQILGQKVEFLVSFYNNEISEKSEIFDDQFSVERPDGSNFTLKIRSTKLEDSAMYFCASSAILAGGTGELFFGEGSRLTVL.

The chain recombines TRBV27 with TRBJ1-4; maybe TRBD1 (5 bases). V was pared by 5 bases and J by 0 bases, with 16 bases between. The CDR3 is 17 residues long. CDR1 is MNHEY and CDR2 is SMNVEV in the germline V gene (reference sequence). The CDR3, as DNA: TGTGCCAGCAGTCCGCTCGGGGACTATGCAACTAATGAAAAACTGTTTTTT. This sequence encodes CASSPLGDYATNEKLFF.

V is TRBV2 and J is TRBJ2-1; D uncertain. The germline V gene encodes CDR1 SNHLY and CDR2 FYNNEI. The length of the CDR3 is 12 residues. V lost 4 bases to trimming and J lost 5 bases, with 6 bases between them. DNA of the CDR3: TGTGCCAGCAGTGGACTTCACAATGAGCAGTTCTTC. It translates to CASSGLHNEQFF.